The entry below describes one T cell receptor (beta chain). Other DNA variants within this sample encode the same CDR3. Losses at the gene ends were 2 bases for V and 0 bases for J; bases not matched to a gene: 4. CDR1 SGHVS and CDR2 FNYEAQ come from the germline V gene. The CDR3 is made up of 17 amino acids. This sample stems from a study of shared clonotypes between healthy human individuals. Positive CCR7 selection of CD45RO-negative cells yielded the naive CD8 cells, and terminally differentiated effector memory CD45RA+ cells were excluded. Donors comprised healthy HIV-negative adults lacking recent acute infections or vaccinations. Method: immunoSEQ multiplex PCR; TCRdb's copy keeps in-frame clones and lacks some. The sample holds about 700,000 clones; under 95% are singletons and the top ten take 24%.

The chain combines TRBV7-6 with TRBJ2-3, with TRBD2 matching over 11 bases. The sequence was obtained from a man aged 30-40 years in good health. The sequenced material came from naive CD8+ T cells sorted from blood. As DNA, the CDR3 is TGTGCCAGCAGCTTAAGGGGGACTAGCGGCAGCACAGATACGCAGTATTTT. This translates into CASSLRGTSGSTDTQYF.